This T cell receptor (beta chain) appears in the sequencing data of a study of chemoradiotherapy in HPV16-positive cancers. Across the study: A couple of HPV16-positive patients' cells yielded candidate HPV-specific clones and common motifs.

Findings and caveats of the study: Only a couple of HPV16-positive patients supplied the functional HPV-specificity definition. Candidate HPV-specific clones and E7-related TCR motifs grew in tumor during treatment.

Generated by immunoSEQ multiplex PCR, the TCRdb table keeps only in-frame clones and is missing some. This sample yields about 20,000 clones, of which roughly 91% are seen a single time; 2% to 2.5% belongs to the top ten. V lost 6 bases and J lost 5; bases outside the gene matches: 5. The CDR3 has 13 residues. Germline CDR1 SGHTA, CDR2 FQGNSA. Concerning this clone itself: Its specificity is not known.

This TCR came from a human donor with HPV-associated anogenital cancer. The chain uses TRBV7-2 and TRBJ1-2; 8 positions match TRBD1. The starting material was blood, obtained from a patient who underwent chemoradiotherapy. The CDR3 region is CASSSTGGYGYTF. CDR3 coding DNA: TGTGCCAGCAGTTCAACAGGGGGATATGGCTACACCTTC.